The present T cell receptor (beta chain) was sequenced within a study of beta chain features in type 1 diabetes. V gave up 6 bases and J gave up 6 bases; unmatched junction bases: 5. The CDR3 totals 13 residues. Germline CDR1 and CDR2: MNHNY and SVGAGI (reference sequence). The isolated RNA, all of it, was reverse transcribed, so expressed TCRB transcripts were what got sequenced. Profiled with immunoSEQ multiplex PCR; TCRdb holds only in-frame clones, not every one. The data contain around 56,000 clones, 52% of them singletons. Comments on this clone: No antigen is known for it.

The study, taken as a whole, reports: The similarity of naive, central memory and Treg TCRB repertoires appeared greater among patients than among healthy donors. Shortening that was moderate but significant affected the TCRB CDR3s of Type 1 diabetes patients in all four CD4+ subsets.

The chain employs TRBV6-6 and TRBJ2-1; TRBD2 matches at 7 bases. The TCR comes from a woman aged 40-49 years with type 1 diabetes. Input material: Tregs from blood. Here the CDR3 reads CASSGLVGNEQFF. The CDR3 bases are TGTGCCAGCAGCGGACTAGTAGGCAATGAGCAGTTCTTC.